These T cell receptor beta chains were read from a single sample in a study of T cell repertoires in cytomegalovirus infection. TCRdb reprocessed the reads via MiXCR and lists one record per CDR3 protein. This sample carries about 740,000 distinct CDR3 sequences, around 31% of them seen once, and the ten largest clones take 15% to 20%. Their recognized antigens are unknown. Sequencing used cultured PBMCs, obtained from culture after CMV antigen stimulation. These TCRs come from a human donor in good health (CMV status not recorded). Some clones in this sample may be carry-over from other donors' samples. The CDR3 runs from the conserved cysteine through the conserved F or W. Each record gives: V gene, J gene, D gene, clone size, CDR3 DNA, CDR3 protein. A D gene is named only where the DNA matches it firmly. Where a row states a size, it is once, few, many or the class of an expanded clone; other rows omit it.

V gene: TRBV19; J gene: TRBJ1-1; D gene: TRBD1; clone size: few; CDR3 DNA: TGTGCCAGTAGTGTCCCCGGGACAGCGAACACTGAAGCTTTCTTT; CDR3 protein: CASSVPGTANTEAFF
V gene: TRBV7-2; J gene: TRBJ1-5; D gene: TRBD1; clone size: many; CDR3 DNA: TGTGCCAGCAGCTTTAGGGACAGGGGGGGGCAGCCCCAGCATTTT; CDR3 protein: CASSFRDRGGQPQHF
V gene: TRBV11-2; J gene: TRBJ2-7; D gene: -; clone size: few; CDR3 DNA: TGTGCCAGCAGCTTAGATCCCTCCGAGCAGTACTTC; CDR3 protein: CASSLDPSEQYF
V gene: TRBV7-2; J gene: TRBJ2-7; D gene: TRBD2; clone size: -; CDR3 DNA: TGTGCCAGCAGCTTAGCGCTCCAGCGGGGCTACGAGCAGTACTTC; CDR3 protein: CASSLALQRGYEQYF
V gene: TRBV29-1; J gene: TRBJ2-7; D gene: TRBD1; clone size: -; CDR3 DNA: TGCAGCGTGTCAGGGGGCGCCTCCTACGAGCAGTACTTC; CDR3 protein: CSVSGGASYEQYF
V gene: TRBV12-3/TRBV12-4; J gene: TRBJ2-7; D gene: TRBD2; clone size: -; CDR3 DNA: TGTGCCAGCAGACCCGGGGGGGAGTGGTCGACTCGACGGCCCTACGAGCAGTACTTC; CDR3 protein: CASRPGGEWSTRRPYEQYF
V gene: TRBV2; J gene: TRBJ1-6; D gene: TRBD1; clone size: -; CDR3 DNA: TGTGCCAGCAGTTCCCGGACAGGGCCGAATTCACCCCTCCACTTT; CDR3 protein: CASSSRTGPNSPLHF
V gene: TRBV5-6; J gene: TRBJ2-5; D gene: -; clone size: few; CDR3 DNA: TGTGCCAGCAGCTTGGGGATTTCAACAGAGACCCAGTACTTC; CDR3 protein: CASSLGISTETQYF
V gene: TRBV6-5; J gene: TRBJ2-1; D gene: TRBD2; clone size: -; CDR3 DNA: TGTGCCAGCAGTTACTTACTCGTCCGGGGGGGGAGGATTGAGCAGTTCTTC; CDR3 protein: CASSYLLVRGGRIEQFF
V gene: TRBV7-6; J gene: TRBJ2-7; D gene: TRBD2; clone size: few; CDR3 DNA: TGTGCCAGCAGCGTAGGGACTAGCGAAACCTACGAGCAGTACTTC; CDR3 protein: CASSVGTSETYEQYF
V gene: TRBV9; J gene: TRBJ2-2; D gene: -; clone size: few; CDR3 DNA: TGTGCCAGCAGCGTAGTTGGCAGCCCGGACACCGGGGAGCTGTTTTTT; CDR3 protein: CASSVVGSPDTGELFF
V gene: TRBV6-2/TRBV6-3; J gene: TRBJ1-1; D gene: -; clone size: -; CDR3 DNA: TGTGCCAGCAGTTACTTCCAGTTAGGGACTGAAGCTTCCTTT; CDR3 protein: CASSYFQLGTEASF
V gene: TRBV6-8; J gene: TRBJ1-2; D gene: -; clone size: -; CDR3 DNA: TGTGCCAGCAGTTACCTGGGGGCCCCGTATGGCTACACCTTC; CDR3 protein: CASSYLGAPYGYTF
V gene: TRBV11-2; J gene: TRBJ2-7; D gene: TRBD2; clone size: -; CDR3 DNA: TGTGCCAGCAGCTTAAGCGGGATGTACGAGCAGTACTTC; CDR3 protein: CASSLSGMYEQYF
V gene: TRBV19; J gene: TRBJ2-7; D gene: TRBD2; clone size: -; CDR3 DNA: TGTGCCAGTACCCAGCGGGCGGGAGTATCCGACGAGCAGTACTTC; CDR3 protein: CASTQRAGVSDEQYF
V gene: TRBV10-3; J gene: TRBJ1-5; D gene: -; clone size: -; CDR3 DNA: TGTGCCATCAGTGATATAGATCAGCCCCAGCATTTT; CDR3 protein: CAISDIDQPQHF
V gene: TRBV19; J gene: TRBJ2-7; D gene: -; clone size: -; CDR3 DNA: TGTGCCAGTGCCCGGGGTCGGACCTACGAGCAGTACTTC; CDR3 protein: CASARGRTYEQYF
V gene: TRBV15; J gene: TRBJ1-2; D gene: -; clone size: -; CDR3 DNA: TGTGCCACCAGCAGAGACGCCCCGGGAACTTTGGCGGGCTACACCTTC; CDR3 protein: CATSRDAPGTLAGYTF
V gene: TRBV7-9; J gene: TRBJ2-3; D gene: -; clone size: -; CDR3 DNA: TGTGCCAGCAGCCCCCCAGGGTCCGCAACAGATACGCAGTATTTT; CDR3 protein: CASSPPGSATDTQYF
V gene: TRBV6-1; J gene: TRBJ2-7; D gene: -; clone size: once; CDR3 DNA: TGTGCCAGCAGTGAATTTGAAGGGCAGTACTTC; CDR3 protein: CASSEFEGQYF
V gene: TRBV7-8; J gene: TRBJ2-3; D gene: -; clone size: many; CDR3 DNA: TGTGCCAGCAGCGTCACTAGCACAGATACGCAGTATTTT; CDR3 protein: CASSVTSTDTQYF
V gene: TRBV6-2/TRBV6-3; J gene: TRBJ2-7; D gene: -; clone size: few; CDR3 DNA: TGTGCCACCAAGGACTACGAGCAGTACTTC; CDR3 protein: CATKDYEQYF
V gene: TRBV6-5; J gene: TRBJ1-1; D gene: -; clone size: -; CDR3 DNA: TGTGCCAGCACATTACTCAGGGGCCTGAACACTGAAGCTTTCTTT; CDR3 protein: CASTLLRGLNTEAFF
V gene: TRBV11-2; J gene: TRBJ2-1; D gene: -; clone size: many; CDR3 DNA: TGTGCCAGCAGCGTCGGGACGGTTAACAATGAGCAGTTCTTC; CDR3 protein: CASSVGTVNNEQFF
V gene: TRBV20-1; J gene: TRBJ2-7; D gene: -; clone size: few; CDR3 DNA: TGCAGTGCTGTGGAGGGGCAACATATCTACGAGCAGTACTTC; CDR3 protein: CSAVEGQHIYEQYF
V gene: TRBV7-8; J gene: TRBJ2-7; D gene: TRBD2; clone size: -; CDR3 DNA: TGTGCCAGCAGACCTAGCGGGAGGGGTAACGAGCAGTACTTC; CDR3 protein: CASRPSGRGNEQYF
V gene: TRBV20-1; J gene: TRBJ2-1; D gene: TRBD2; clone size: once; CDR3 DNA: TGCAGTGCTAGAGATCTAGTGGTAGCGGGCCACAGCTCCTACAATGAGCAGTTCTTC; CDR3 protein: CSARDLVVAGHSSYNEQFF
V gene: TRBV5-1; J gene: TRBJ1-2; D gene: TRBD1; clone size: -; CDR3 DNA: TGCGCCAGCAGCTTGTCGGACAGGGGATCGGACTATGGCTACACCTTC; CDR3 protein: CASSLSDRGSDYGYTF
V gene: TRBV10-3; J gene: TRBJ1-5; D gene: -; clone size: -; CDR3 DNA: TGTGCCATCAGTGAGAACGGCCAGCCCCAGCATTTT; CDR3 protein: CAISENGQPQHF
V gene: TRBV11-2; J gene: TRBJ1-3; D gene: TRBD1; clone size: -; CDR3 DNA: TGTGCCAGCACCAACAGGGGGAGGGGAAACACCATATATTTT; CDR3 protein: CASTNRGRGNTIYF
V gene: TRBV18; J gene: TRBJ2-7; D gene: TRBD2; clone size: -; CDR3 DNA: TGTGCCAGCTCACCATTTAGCGGGCCCGTGGGGGAGCAGTACTTC; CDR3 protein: CASSPFSGPVGEQYF
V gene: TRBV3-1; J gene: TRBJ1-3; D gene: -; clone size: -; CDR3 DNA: TGTGCCAGCAGCCAAGAGACGAGGGGAAACACCATATATTTT; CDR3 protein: CASSQETRGNTIYF
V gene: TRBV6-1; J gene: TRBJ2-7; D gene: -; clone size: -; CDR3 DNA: TGTGCCAGCAGTAGAGGGGGATCGGAGGGCGAGCAGTACTTC; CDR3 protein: CASSRGGSEGEQYF
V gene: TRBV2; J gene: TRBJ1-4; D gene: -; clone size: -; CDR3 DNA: TGTGCCAGCACCCCAGGCAACAATGAAAAACTGTTTTTT; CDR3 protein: CASTPGNNEKLFF
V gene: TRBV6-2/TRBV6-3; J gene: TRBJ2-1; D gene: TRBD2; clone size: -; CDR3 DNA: TGTGCCAGCAGTTCAACTAGCGGGAGGTCAAATTCCTACAATGAGCAGTTCTTC; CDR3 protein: CASSSTSGRSNSYNEQFF
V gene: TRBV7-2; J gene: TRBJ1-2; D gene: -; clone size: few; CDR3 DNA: TGTGCCAGCAGCTTAGGACAGGTCTATGGCTACACCTTC; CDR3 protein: CASSLGQVYGYTF
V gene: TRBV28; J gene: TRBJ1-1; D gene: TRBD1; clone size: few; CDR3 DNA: TGTGCCAGCGGGACCACAGGGGGCACTGAAGCTTTCTTT; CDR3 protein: CASGTTGGTEAFF
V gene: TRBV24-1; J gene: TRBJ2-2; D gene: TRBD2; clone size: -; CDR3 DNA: TGTGCCACCAGTGATGAACTAGCGGGAGAAACCGGGGAGCTGTTTTTT; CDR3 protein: CATSDELAGETGELFF
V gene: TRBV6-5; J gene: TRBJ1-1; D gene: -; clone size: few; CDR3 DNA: TGTGCCAGCGAACAAGGACCCGGAGCTAGGGCTTTCTTT; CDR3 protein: CASEQGPGARAFF
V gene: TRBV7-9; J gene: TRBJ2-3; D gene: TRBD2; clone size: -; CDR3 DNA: TGTGCCAGCAGCTTAGTGGCTCTAGCGGGGGGGCCAGGGGATACGCAGTATTTT; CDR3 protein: CASSLVALAGGPGDTQYF
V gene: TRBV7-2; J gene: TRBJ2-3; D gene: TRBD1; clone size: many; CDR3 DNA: TGTGCCAGCAGCTTCGGGACAGGGCGAGAAGGAGATACGCAGTATTTT; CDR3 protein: CASSFGTGREGDTQYF
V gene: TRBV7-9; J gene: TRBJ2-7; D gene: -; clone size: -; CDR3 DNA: TGTGCCAGCAGCCGGCCGGGAAGGTGGAGGGACGAGCAGTACTTC; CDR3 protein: CASSRPGRWRDEQYF
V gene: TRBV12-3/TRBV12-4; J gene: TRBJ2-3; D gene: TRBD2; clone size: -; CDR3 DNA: TGTGCCAGCAGTTTCTACCGTCCTAGCGGGAGGTCCCACCGGTTCACAGATACGCAGTATTTT; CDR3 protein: CASSFYRPSGRSHRFTDTQYF
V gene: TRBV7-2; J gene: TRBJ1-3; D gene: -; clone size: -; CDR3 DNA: TGTGCCAGCAGCTCTGGGCCACTGGGCTCTGGAAACACCATATATTTT; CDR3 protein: CASSSGPLGSGNTIYF
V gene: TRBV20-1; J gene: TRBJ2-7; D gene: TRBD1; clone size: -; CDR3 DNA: TGCAGTGCTATATCCCCCGGACAGGGCTCCTACGAGCAGTACTTC; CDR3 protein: CSAISPGQGSYEQYF
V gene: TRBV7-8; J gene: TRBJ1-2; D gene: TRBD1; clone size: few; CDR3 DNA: TGTGCCAGCAGCCCGCGGGACAGGGTGATCTATGGCTACACCTTC; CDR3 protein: CASSPRDRVIYGYTF